The rows below give T cell receptor beta chains drawn from one sample of a study of T-cell memory formation after mild COVID-19. TCRdb re-called the 5' RACE reads with MiXCR, one entry per CDR3 protein. This sample has approximately 300,000 distinct CDR3 sequences, with 8.2% found just once. The sequencing sample was made of PBMCs or a T cell subset sorted from them (not recorded which). The receptors here all came from a man younger than 35 who had mild COVID-19 (a few samples of this study predate the infection). Cell type and time point are not known. Both conserved end residues are part of each CDR3. The D gene is left open where the match is weak. Only some rows state a clone size, as once, few, many or a class for expanded clones.

clone_size: -; v_call: TRBV15; j_call: TRBJ1-3; d_call: -; cdr3_nt: TGTGCCACCAGCAGAAAACGGGACTCCAGCTCTGGAAACACCATATATTTT; cdr3_aa: CATSRKRDSSSGNTIYF
clone_size: few; v_call: TRBV7-9; j_call: TRBJ2-3; d_call: TRBD2; cdr3_nt: TGTGCCAGCAGCCCCATTCTAGCGGGTACAGATACGCAGTATTTT; cdr3_aa: CASSPILAGTDTQYF
clone_size: -; v_call: TRBV20-1; j_call: TRBJ2-1; d_call: -; cdr3_nt: TGCAGTGCTTCGAGACTTGGTGAGCAGTTCTTC; cdr3_aa: CSASRLGEQFF
clone_size: few; v_call: TRBV5-4; j_call: TRBJ2-6; d_call: -; cdr3_nt: TGTGCCAGCAGCTTGCCCTCTGGGGCCAACGTCCTGACTTTC; cdr3_aa: CASSLPSGANVLTF
clone_size: -; v_call: TRBV7-9; j_call: TRBJ2-4; d_call: TRBD1; cdr3_nt: TGTGCCAGCACCCGTAAACAGGGGGGAATGGGCATTCAGTACTTC; cdr3_aa: CASTRKQGGMGIQYF
clone_size: -; v_call: TRBV4-1; j_call: TRBJ2-2; d_call: -; cdr3_nt: TGCGCCAGCAGCCAAGAATTGGTGGAGGGGAACACCGGGGAGCTGTTTTTT; cdr3_aa: CASSQELVEGNTGELFF
clone_size: -; v_call: TRBV7-8; j_call: TRBJ1-1; d_call: -; cdr3_nt: TGTGCCAGCAGCACCTCCCGCACCGATGGCACAGGGCCTGAAGCTTTCTTT; cdr3_aa: CASSTSRTDGTGPEAFF
clone_size: few; v_call: TRBV20-1; j_call: TRBJ2-3; d_call: TRBD2; cdr3_nt: TGCAGTGCTTCTAGCGGGGGGGCTACAGATACGCAGTATTTT; cdr3_aa: CSASSGGATDTQYF
clone_size: -; v_call: TRBV28; j_call: TRBJ2-3; d_call: -; cdr3_nt: TGTGCCAGCCACCCCGGGGGTAGCACAGATACGCAGTATTTT; cdr3_aa: CASHPGGSTDTQYF
clone_size: -; v_call: TRBV5-4; j_call: TRBJ2-5; d_call: -; cdr3_nt: TGTGCCAGCAGCCGGACCACCCGCCGGGGGGAGACCCAGTACTTC; cdr3_aa: CASSRTTRRGETQYF
clone_size: -; v_call: TRBV20-1; j_call: TRBJ2-2; d_call: -; cdr3_nt: TGCAGTGCCCAACGGGGACAGAACACCGGGGAGCTGTTTTTT; cdr3_aa: CSAQRGQNTGELFF
clone_size: few; v_call: TRBV6-6; j_call: TRBJ2-2; d_call: -; cdr3_nt: TGTGCCAGCAGTTACTCGTTGGCTTTTCTTCTTCGGGACGCCGGGGAGCTGTTTTTT; cdr3_aa: CASSYSLAFLLRDAGELFF
clone_size: few; v_call: TRBV25-1; j_call: TRBJ2-7; d_call: -; cdr3_nt: TGTGCCAGCAGTGAGTATGGTGACGAGCAGTACTTC; cdr3_aa: CASSEYGDEQYF
clone_size: few; v_call: TRBV6-5; j_call: TRBJ2-5; d_call: TRBD1; cdr3_nt: TGTGCCAGCAGACGCACATCCGGGACAGGGGTACAAGAGACCCAGTACTTC; cdr3_aa: CASRRTSGTGVQETQYF
clone_size: many; v_call: TRBV5-6; j_call: TRBJ1-3; d_call: -; cdr3_nt: TGTGCCAGCAGCTTGAGACAAAACACCATATATTTT; cdr3_aa: CASSLRQNTIYF
clone_size: -; v_call: TRBV27; j_call: TRBJ1-6; d_call: TRBD1; cdr3_nt: TGTGCCAGCAGTTTATTGACCGGACAGGGTCTCAATTCACCCCTCCACTTT; cdr3_aa: CASSLLTGQGLNSPLHF
clone_size: -; v_call: TRBV2; j_call: TRBJ1-1; d_call: TRBD1; cdr3_nt: TGTGCCAGCAGTGCGGACAGGGGGAGCACTGAAGCTTTCTTT; cdr3_aa: CASSADRGSTEAFF
clone_size: -; v_call: TRBV20-1; j_call: TRBJ2-4; d_call: TRBD1; cdr3_nt: TGCAGTGCTAGAGACCGAATGGGACAGTTTAACATTCAGTACTTC; cdr3_aa: CSARDRMGQFNIQYF
clone_size: -; v_call: TRBV11-3; j_call: TRBJ2-7; d_call: TRBD1; cdr3_nt: TGTGCCAGCAGCTTAGATCCGTGCAGGGGGACCTACGAGCAGTACTTC; cdr3_aa: CASSLDPCRGTYEQYF
clone_size: many; v_call: TRBV6-6; j_call: TRBJ2-7; d_call: -; cdr3_nt: TGTGCCAGCAGTTACGTTGGAGGCGAGCAGTACTTC; cdr3_aa: CASSYVGGEQYF
clone_size: many; v_call: TRBV28; j_call: TRBJ1-2; d_call: TRBD1; cdr3_nt: TGTGCCAGCAGTTCAGGGGGCATGGGCTACACCTTC; cdr3_aa: CASSSGGMGYTF
clone_size: -; v_call: TRBV4-1; j_call: TRBJ1-2; d_call: TRBD1; cdr3_nt: TGCGCCAGCAGCCAGTTATTCAGGGGGCGCTTCAGGGGCTACACCTTC; cdr3_aa: CASSQLFRGRFRGYTF
clone_size: few; v_call: TRBV5-1; j_call: TRBJ2-3; d_call: -; cdr3_nt: TGCGCCAGCAGCTTGGGTCTAGCTACCACAGATACGCAGTATTTT; cdr3_aa: CASSLGLATTDTQYF
clone_size: few; v_call: TRBV20-1; j_call: TRBJ2-3; d_call: TRBD2; cdr3_nt: TGCAGTGCTAGAGCTAGCGGGGGAGCAGGGGATACGCAGTATTTT; cdr3_aa: CSARASGGAGDTQYF
clone_size: few; v_call: TRBV7-3; j_call: TRBJ2-5; d_call: -; cdr3_nt: TGTGCCAGCAGCCACAGCAGCGCCGGGACCCAAGAGACCCAGTACTTC; cdr3_aa: CASSHSSAGTQETQYF
clone_size: -; v_call: TRBV7-9; j_call: TRBJ2-3; d_call: TRBD2; cdr3_nt: TGTGCCAGCAGCCTCGAAGGGACTAGCGGGGGGGCTACGCAGTATTTT; cdr3_aa: CASSLEGTSGGATQYF
clone_size: few; v_call: TRBV7-8; j_call: TRBJ2-2; d_call: TRBD1; cdr3_nt: TGTGCCAGCAGCCTCCGAACAGGGGCCGGGGAGCTGTTTTTT; cdr3_aa: CASSLRTGAGELFF
clone_size: few; v_call: TRBV7-2; j_call: TRBJ2-7; d_call: -; cdr3_nt: TGTGCCAGCAGCTACCGGGACTACGAGCAGTACTTC; cdr3_aa: CASSYRDYEQYF
clone_size: -; v_call: TRBV7-9; j_call: TRBJ2-1; d_call: TRBD2; cdr3_nt: TGTGCCAGCACCCGAGGACTAGCCACCTACAATGAGCAGTTCTTC; cdr3_aa: CASTRGLATYNEQFF
clone_size: few; v_call: TRBV4-2; j_call: TRBJ1-4; d_call: TRBD1; cdr3_nt: TGTGCCAGCAGCCAAGACCCCGGACAGGGGGCTGAAAAACTGTTTTTT; cdr3_aa: CASSQDPGQGAEKLFF
clone_size: many; v_call: TRBV7-2; j_call: TRBJ2-5; d_call: -; cdr3_nt: TGTGCCAGCAGATCGTCGGGGGCACAAGAGACCCAGTACTTC; cdr3_aa: CASRSSGAQETQYF
clone_size: -; v_call: TRBV12-3/TRBV12-4; j_call: TRBJ1-1; d_call: TRBD1; cdr3_nt: TGTGCCAGCAGTCCCAGGACAGGGAGGTCTGAAGCTTTCTTT; cdr3_aa: CASSPRTGRSEAFF
clone_size: few; v_call: TRBV5-1; j_call: TRBJ2-3; d_call: TRBD2; cdr3_nt: TGCGCCAGCAGCTTGGCTCGGGGGGGCACAGATACGCAGTATTTT; cdr3_aa: CASSLARGGTDTQYF
clone_size: many; v_call: TRBV5-6; j_call: TRBJ2-2; d_call: -; cdr3_nt: TGTGCCAGCAGCTCAGATGGCGGGGAGCTGTTTTTT; cdr3_aa: CASSSDGGELFF
clone_size: few; v_call: TRBV3-1; j_call: TRBJ1-2; d_call: -; cdr3_nt: TGTGCCAGCAGCCAAGAAGCGACATTCCGTGGCTACACCTTC; cdr3_aa: CASSQEATFRGYTF
clone_size: few; v_call: TRBV7-9; j_call: TRBJ2-1; d_call: -; cdr3_nt: TGTGCCAGCAGCTTCAGCGGAAGAGACAATGAGCAGTTCTTC; cdr3_aa: CASSFSGRDNEQFF
clone_size: -; v_call: TRBV9; j_call: TRBJ1-1; d_call: -; cdr3_nt: TGTGCCAGCAGCGTAGCACAGGGTCACACTGAAGCTTTCTTT; cdr3_aa: CASSVAQGHTEAFF
clone_size: few; v_call: TRBV6-2/TRBV6-3; j_call: TRBJ2-2; d_call: -; cdr3_nt: TGTGCCAGCAGGCGAGGGGGAGAGAACACCGGGGAGCTGTTTTTT; cdr3_aa: CASRRGGENTGELFF
clone_size: few; v_call: TRBV15; j_call: TRBJ1-2; d_call: -; cdr3_nt: TGTGCCACCAGCAGAGATCCGGCGGGGGCTAACTATGGCTACACCTTC; cdr3_aa: CATSRDPAGANYGYTF
clone_size: -; v_call: TRBV7-3; j_call: TRBJ2-1; d_call: TRBD2; cdr3_nt: TGTGCCAGCAGATCTAGCGGGGGGAGCTCCTACAATGAGCAGTTCTTC; cdr3_aa: CASRSSGGSSYNEQFF
clone_size: many; v_call: TRBV5-6; j_call: TRBJ2-5; d_call: -; cdr3_nt: TGTGCCAGCAGCTTAAGGGGCGGAGGGGAGACCCAGTACTTC; cdr3_aa: CASSLRGGGETQYF
clone_size: few; v_call: TRBV6-2/TRBV6-3; j_call: TRBJ2-1; d_call: TRBD2; cdr3_nt: TGTGCCAGCAGTTACGCGGGGACTAGCGGGGGATGGCAGTTCTTC; cdr3_aa: CASSYAGTSGGWQFF
clone_size: -; v_call: TRBV20-1; j_call: TRBJ2-1; d_call: -; cdr3_nt: TGCAGTGCTAGGGACTACACTTACAATGAGCAGTTCTTC; cdr3_aa: CSARDYTYNEQFF
clone_size: -; v_call: TRBV7-9; j_call: TRBJ2-1; d_call: TRBD1; cdr3_nt: TGTGCCAGCAGCTTTCGGGACAGGGCGTCCTACAATGAGCAGTTCTTC; cdr3_aa: CASSFRDRASYNEQFF
clone_size: few; v_call: TRBV12-3/TRBV12-4; j_call: TRBJ1-2; d_call: TRBD1; cdr3_nt: TGTGCCAGCAGTCCCCGCAGGCAGGGGGCGCCTGGCTACACCTTC; cdr3_aa: CASSPRRQGAPGYTF
clone_size: few; v_call: TRBV4-3; j_call: TRBJ2-1; d_call: TRBD2; cdr3_nt: TGCGCCAGCAGCCAAGTGGTAGCGGGGGGACGGAATGAGCAGTTCTTC; cdr3_aa: CASSQVVAGGRNEQFF
clone_size: few; v_call: TRBV6-2/TRBV6-3; j_call: TRBJ1-1; d_call: -; cdr3_nt: TGTGCCAGCCGTTTTGGGCCGAACACTGAAGCTTTCTTT; cdr3_aa: CASRFGPNTEAFF
clone_size: many; v_call: TRBV9; j_call: TRBJ2-3; d_call: -; cdr3_nt: TGTGCCAGCGGGGTAGCAGATACGCAGTATTTT; cdr3_aa: CASGVADTQYF
clone_size: many; v_call: TRBV7-2; j_call: TRBJ1-1; d_call: -; cdr3_nt: TGTGCCAGCAGCCCGACGGGACAGAACACTGAAGCTTTCTTT; cdr3_aa: CASSPTGQNTEAFF
clone_size: -; v_call: TRBV6-6; j_call: TRBJ1-1; d_call: -; cdr3_nt: TGTGCCAGCAGTGTCCAGGGGCGCACTGAAGCTTTCTTT; cdr3_aa: CASSVQGRTEAFF
clone_size: many; v_call: TRBV7-6; j_call: TRBJ1-1; d_call: -; cdr3_nt: TGTGCCAGCAGCTTAGAAGGTTTGAACACTGAAGCTTTCTTT; cdr3_aa: CASSLEGLNTEAFF
clone_size: -; v_call: TRBV15; j_call: TRBJ2-7; d_call: TRBD1; cdr3_nt: TGTGCCACCAGCAGCCTTGACAGGGACTCCTACGAGCAGTACTTC; cdr3_aa: CATSSLDRDSYEQYF
clone_size: few; v_call: TRBV20-1; j_call: TRBJ2-7; d_call: TRBD2; cdr3_nt: TGCAGTGCTACCGAGCGGGGGGAAACCTACGAGCAGTACTTC; cdr3_aa: CSATERGETYEQYF
clone_size: -; v_call: TRBV15; j_call: TRBJ2-2; d_call: -; cdr3_nt: TGTGCCACCAGCAGGGAGGGGCGCACCGGGGAGCTGTTTTTT; cdr3_aa: CATSREGRTGELFF
clone_size: many; v_call: TRBV6-2/TRBV6-3; j_call: TRBJ2-1; d_call: -; cdr3_nt: TGTGCCAGCAGTCCCCCGTACAATGAGCAGTTCTTC; cdr3_aa: CASSPPYNEQFF
clone_size: few; v_call: TRBV5-1; j_call: TRBJ2-2; d_call: -; cdr3_nt: TGCGCCAGCGGACCCCTTGAAGCGATCGGGGAGCTGTTTTTT; cdr3_aa: CASGPLEAIGELFF
clone_size: few; v_call: TRBV29-1; j_call: TRBJ2-6; d_call: -; cdr3_nt: TGCAGCGTTGCTTCCTGGGAGAGCTCTGGGGCCAACGTCCTGACTTTC; cdr3_aa: CSVASWESSGANVLTF
clone_size: few; v_call: TRBV5-5; j_call: TRBJ1-5; d_call: -; cdr3_nt: TGTGCCAGCAGCTTGGAGTGGGACTGGCAGCCCCAGCATTTT; cdr3_aa: CASSLEWDWQPQHF
clone_size: -; v_call: TRBV4-3; j_call: TRBJ2-5; d_call: TRBD2; cdr3_nt: TGCGCCAGCAGCCAAGTAGCGGGGGGCCCGGGGACCCAGTACTTC; cdr3_aa: CASSQVAGGPGTQYF